Given below is one T cell receptor beta chain in context. The protocol was immunoSEQ multiplex PCR, while the TCRdb copy is restricted to in-frame clones and leaves out a portion. The sample includes 100,000 to 150,000 clones, about 92% of them seen just once. The data originate from a study of control samples from healthy donors and cancer patients. Source material: PBMCs. The TCR originated in a man older than 75 with head and neck cancer.

The CDR3 nucleotides are TGTGCCAGCAGCCAAAATCATAATTCACCCCTCCACTTT. Translated, it gives CASSQNHNSPLHF. V usage is TRBV3-1 (or the pseudogene TRBV3-2) and J usage is TRBJ1-6; D is undetermined. There are 13 residues in the CDR3. Trimming cost V 2 bases and J 5 bases, with 4 bases left between them. Germline V gene lookup returns CDR1 LGHDT and CDR2 YNNKEL (reference sequence).